This TCR beta chain derives from a study of regulatory T cells in long-lasting Graves disease (dated by TCRdb to the early 2020s). With respect to the entire study: Newly diagnosed Graves' disease patients had taken antithyroid drugs for less than 3 months. The study was conducted in China and was registered as a clinical trial. Persistent Graves' disease patients were compared with newly diagnosed Graves' disease patients by peripheral blood TCR sequencing and RNA sequencing. A total of about 33 samples underwent TCR sequencing, from roughly 13 patients with persistent Graves' disease and 20 or so patients with newly diagnosed Graves' disease.

Library generation was performed with multiplex PCR. The sequencer listed for this sample is Illumina HiSeq 4000. CDR3 regions were amplified by Arm-PCR with iRepertoire HTBI primers to construct TCR beta libraries. Gel purification was performed on PCR products prior to sequencing. The authors' pipeline ran thus. Gene usage analysis of CDR3 amino acid clonotypes used the approximately 62 TRBV and about 13 TRBJ segments found across samples. COPE and FqMerger were used to merge filtered high-quality paired reads into contigs. BLAST was used to align contigs to the IMGT TRBV, TRBD and TRBJ reference genes, and CDR3 was defined following IMGT. Any clonotype with a frequency above 0.1% was classified as a highly expanded clone. Shannon entropy was used to measure repertoire diversity, and the Gini coefficient was used to measure V-J evenness. A clonotype found in more than one individual was treated as public. The public reads were reprocessed in TCRdb via fastp at Q25 and MiXCR, keeping in-frame beta chains. When rows share a CDR3 protein, they turn into one entry using the most common DNA and genes. What appears here as the V and J calls and clone size reflects TCRdb's work, not the paper's. This sample gives about 540,000 distinct CDR3 sequences in total; approximately 15% of them show up just once. The ten largest account for more than 8.5% of the sample.

Notes on this clonotype: Its antigen is still unknown. No quality values exist for individual bases; no much larger clone is one base distant.

Via the germline V gene (reference sequence), CDR1 is SEHNR and CDR2 FQNEAQ. Trimming takes 4 bases from V and 7 bases from J, and the germline ends sit 8 bases apart. The CDR3 starts with the cysteine, ends with the phenylalanine, and has 11 residues. Only the CDR3 DNA stays, 33 bases, in frame from base 1. Paper-wide results and their limitations: Preferential use of TRBV28, TRBJ1-2 and TRBJ2-5 was observed in persistent disease, whereas TRBV20-1 and TRBJ2-1 were favored in newly diagnosed disease. More public clonotypes were shared among persistent patients (under 3,000) than among newly diagnosed patients (approximately 1,000). Compared with newly diagnosed patients, persistent Graves' disease patients had lower TCR Shannon entropy and fewer highly expanded clones, which suggests clonal expansion. Only the TCR beta chain was sequenced and analyzed. Peripheral blood alone was examined, since thyroid tissue, which constituted the primary lesion, could not be accessed. As a limitation, the authors acknowledged that the small sample size may reduce accuracy.

The time point label on this specimen signifies: newly diagnosed GD, antithyroid drugs for less than 3 months. RNA was extracted from PBMCs in TRIzol for both TCR sequencing and RNA sequencing. The diagnosis of Graves' disease was made according to American Thyroid Association guidelines. Patients were recruited from an endocrinology department in Xi'an, China. Each patient gave approximately 10 milliliters of peripheral blood, collected in an EDTA anticoagulant tube. Ficoll Paque Plus density gradient separation was used to isolate PBMCs, and no further T cell sorting was done. An Agilent 2100 Bioanalyzer and agarose gel were used to assess RNA quality, and a NanoDrop 2000 was used to measure RNA concentration. Another study also made use of these data, one on T cells in Graves' hyperthyroidism and ophthalmopathy. According to the second study: Stable Graves' hyperthyroidism was defined as the absence of progression to ophthalmopathy over 18 months of follow-up. Hyperthyroidism patients were newly diagnosed, had a disease duration of under 2 months, and were aged 18 to 65 years. Any patient with an uncontrolled infection, another autoimmune disease, pregnancy or lactation was excluded. Diagnoses were based on clinical symptoms, serum thyroxine and TRAb, thyroid ultrasound and orbital computed tomography. The first round of RT-PCR for the TCR CDR3 was performed with the HTBI primer set and the Qiagen OneStep RT-PCR kit. Most expanded thyroid clonotypes (frequency above 0.001) were also found in blood, which suggests that blood repertoires may mirror thyroid immune responses. A model built on a 13 V-J signature distinguished ophthalmopathy from stable hyperthyroidism, reaching about 89% sensitivity and around 81% specificity in cross-validation and 80%/75% in testing. In validation, progression to ophthalmopathy was predicted by the model with 70.59% sensitivity and roughly 76% specificity, a median of roughly six months before onset. A discovery cohort of approximately 100 patients, approximately 45 with Graves' ophthalmopathy and fewer than 65 with stable Graves' hyperthyroidism, was used to find distinguishing TCR V-J signatures. Whether ophthalmopathy could be predicted prospectively was tested in an independent validation cohort made up of fewer than 20 hyperthyroidism patients plus 17 patients who later progressed to ophthalmopathy. The roughly 90 discovery patients were divided at random into training and test sets in a 7:3 ratio. In addition, the study compared T-cell repertoires in thyroid tissue and in blood from several Graves' hyperthyroidism patients. After blood sampling, hyperthyroidism patients were treated with methimazole at a starting dose of 30 mg daily, and ophthalmopathy patients were treated with high-dose intravenous methylprednisolone. A second multiplex PCR round built the libraries, followed by size selection and purification. Sequencing of the libraries was done on an Illumina HiSeq2000 using paired-end 100 bp reads. Raw data were processed with SOAPnuke, discarding reads with adapters, uncalled bases, mean Phred below 15, or no exact constant-primer or identifier match. COPE v1.2.5 was used to merge high-quality paired reads, and clonotypes were defined as unique nucleotide sequences. Clonotypes were aligned to IMGT TRBV, TRBD and TRBJ reference segments using MiTCR v1.1. Only V-J combinations with frequency above 0.0001, covering approximately 99% of repertoires, were analysed. A TCS score was defined as the ratio of F50 (clonal expansion) to E x V (chaos), with BLOSUM62-based TCRdist applied between CDR3 peptides within each V-J. Welch's t-statistics and random forest reduced roughly 500 V-J features to 10 to 15, which were used in a naive Bayes classifier (R e1071). Sample size was not statistically predetermined, and investigators were not blinded to group allocation. The paper describes TCR Vbeta CDR3 sequencing of 135 peripheral blood samples, made up of about 41 ophthalmopathy patients, approximately 73 hyperthyroidism patients and some 17 progressor patients.

The sample consisted of peripheral blood mononuclear cells (PBMCs), taken at new diagnosis, from a patient treated with antithyroid drugs. The sequence derives from a man in his thirties or forties with Graves disease. Donor details come from another sample of the same person, matched by shared clones. This receptor chain uses TRBV7-9 and TRBJ2-7; no D gene can be assigned with confidence. The DNA sequence is as follows: TGTGCCAGCAGCTCCAACCTAGAGCAGTACTTC. This gives the protein CASSSNLEQYF.